This T cell receptor beta chain came from a study of T-cell reconstitution after alpha-beta-depleted transplantation in children. Unique molecular identifiers were used to barcode this TCRbeta library. TCRdb reanalysed the PCR reads using MiXCR and keeps one entry per CDR3 protein. The sample includes approximately 420,000 distinct CDR3 sequences, 11% of them seen just once. Trimming pared 0 bases from V and 1 base from J, leaving 10 bases between. CDR1 and CDR2 (germline): SGDLS, YYNGEE. The CDR3 runs 15 residues. Material: PBMCs from the stem cell graft donor, obtained from the stem cell graft. The receptor was derived from a human donor who donated a stem cell graft to a child with acute myeloid leukemia. The rearrangement links TRBV9 to TRBJ2-5; TRBD1 is a possible D gene (6 bases). The CDR3 coding sequence is TGTGCCAGCAGCGTAGGGGGACACGGCCAAGAGACCCAGTACTTC. Its translation: CASSVGGHGQETQYF. Together with reference TRBV9 and TRBJ2-5, the CDR3 gives the full variable domain: DSGVTQTPKHLITATGQRVTLRCSPRSGDLSVYWYQQSLDQGLQFLIQYYNGEERAKGNILERFSAQQFPDLHSELNLSSLELGDSALYFCASSVGGHGQETQYFGPGTRLLVL.